The entry that follows covers one T cell receptor beta chain sequence. Its antigen is not known. The data were taken from a study of CD8+ T cells in alopecia areata. As for the study in general: Affected scalp percentage gauged treated patients' severity.

The germline CDR1 and CDR2 sequences are SQVTM and ANQGSEA. With 7 bases removed from V and 1 base from J, the gap between germline ends came to 10 bases. The CDR3 is 12 residues long. Whole-study findings and limits: Researchers say the link of baseline CD8+ expansion to response remains uncertain, with one nonresponder. Tofacitinib significantly decreased scalp clonality and expanded CD8+ clones among top 100.

TCR sequencing used cDNA made by reverse transcription of extracted RNA. The assay was immunoSEQ multiplex PCR, and TCRdb's table has in-frame clones only and misses some. The sample consists of 270,000 or so clones, roughly 60% of them appearing once. Sample treatment: oral pan-JAK inhibitor, 5-10 mg twice daily. J is TRBJ1-1 and V is TRBV29-1; the D gene is possibly TRBD1 (5 bases). The source material was CD4+ T cells sorted from blood, sampled at week 24, from a patient treated with tofacitinib. This receptor was taken from a human donor with alopecia areata. CDR3 sequence reads: CSARGGNTEAFF. The CDR3 bases are TGCAGCGCCCGTGGGGGGAACACTGAAGCTTTCTTT.